The 25 T cell receptor beta chains reported below all come from one sample, sequenced in a study of vaccination effects on CD4 cells after COVID-19. ViraFEST used viral peptide pools to expand antigen-specific CD4+ T cells before sequencing. Around day 10 of culture, CD4+ T cells were separated out. Neither prior SARS-CoV-2 infection nor positive nucleocapsid antibodies were present in the vaccine recipients. For these receptors, no antigen is known. Sequencing was performed with immunoSEQ multiplex PCR; in TCRdb, only in-frame clones are kept and a portion is missing. In the table there are 78,000 or so clones, over 70% of which are singletons. The input for sequencing was CD4+ T cells from PBMCs cultured with SARS-CoV-2 spike peptides, taken before COVID-19 vaccination. All receptors derive from a human donor who received a COVID-19 vaccine.

J is TRBJ1-4 and V is TRBV5-8, with D hard to call. CDR1 and CDR2 from the germline V gene are SGHTS and YDEGEE. The CDR3 consists of 14 residues. Trimming shortened V by 0 bases and J by 9 bases, and 12 bases separated the two germline ends. The CDR3 is CASSLAQADKKLFF. The CDR3 DNA sequence: TGTGCCAGCAGCTTGGCGCAGGCCGACAAAAAACTGTTTTTT.

A few counts support this clone. This rearrangement joins TRBV5-1 to TRBJ1-2; D unclear. CDR1 SGHRS and CDR2 YFSETQ come from the germline V gene. The CDR3 contains 13 residues. The V end was cut by 0 bases, the J end by 7 bases, with 10 bases between. CDR3 DNA: TGCGCCAGCAGCTTGGACCAGGATCGTGGCTACACCTTC. Translation gives CASSLDQDRGYTF.

This rearrangement joins TRBV5-1 to TRBJ2-1; no clear D. V lost 4 bases, J lost 5 bases, and 10 bases lay in between. The germline CDR1 and CDR2 sequences are SGHRS and YFSETQ. The CDR3 totals 13 residues. The CDR3 DNA reads TGCGCCAGCAGCGTTGGTGGGCACAATGAGCAGTTCTTC. The encoded protein is CASSVGGHNEQFF.

J is TRBJ2-5 and V is TRBV30; 8 bases align to TRBD1. The junction had 8 bases not matched to a gene; V was cut back by 0 bases and J by 5 bases. From germline, CDR1 is GTSNPN and CDR2 SVGIG (reference sequence). There are 15 residues in the CDR3. The CDR3 DNA is TGTGCCTGGAGTGTATCGCAGGGGGCAGGGGAGACCCAGTACTTC. Translated: CAWSVSQGAGETQYF.

This clone was seen once. J is TRBJ1-1 and V is TRBV9; perhaps TRBD1 as D (6 bases). Trimming took off 0 bases at V and 5 bases at J, with 17 bases between the two ends. CDR1 is SGDLS and CDR2 is YYNGEE in the germline V gene. This CDR3 comprises 16 residues. CDR3 nucleotides: TGTGCCAGCAGCGTAGGGGGGTGGGGGCCCGGAACTGAAGCTTTCTTT. Its protein product is CASSVGGWGPGTEAFF.

This chain uses TRBV12-3 or TRBV12-4 with TRBJ1-5; no clear D gene. V was clipped by 3 bases and J by 4 bases, with 7 bases between them. CDR3 length: 13 amino acids. In nucleotides, the CDR3 is TGTGCCAGCAGTTTTCTTGTAAATCAGCCCCAGCATTTT. This translates into CASSFLVNQPQHF.

This chain links TRBV5-1 with TRBJ1-5; D gene unclear. This CDR3 is built from 14 residues. Germline CDR1 reads SGHRS; CDR2 reads YFSETQ. The ends were cut back, 4 bases at V and 11 bases at J, with 19 bases in the middle. CDR3 protein: CASSTGTVESAQHF. CDR3 nucleotides: TGCGCCAGCAGCACCGGCACAGTGGAGTCAGCCCAGCATTTT.

The V gene is TRBV5-1, the J gene TRBJ2-1, with a tentative D call TRBD1 (5 bases). CDR3 length: 16 residues. V lost 6 bases to trimming and J lost 0 bases, with 16 bases between them. Germline CDR1 and CDR2: SGHRS and YFSETQ. CDR3 in amino acids: CASNPDGASSYNEQFF. CDR3 nucleotide sequence: TGCGCCAGCAACCCGGATGGGGCAAGCTCCTACAATGAGCAGTTCTTC.

The chain uses TRBV5-5 and TRBJ2-7, with 11 bases aligning to TRBD2. The CDR3 has 18 residues. Losses at the gene ends were 4 bases for V and 0 bases for J; bases not matched to a gene: 12. Germline V lookup: CDR1 SGHKS, CDR2 YYEKEE (reference sequence). CDR3 region: CASSRLSVAGGSSYEQYV. The DNA for the CDR3 is TGTGCCAGCAGCCGTTTGTCGGTAGCGGGGGGGAGCTCCTACGAGCAGTACGTC.

The V and J genes are TRBV5-1 and TRBJ1-4; possibly TRBD1 for D (5 bases). CDR3 length: 16 amino acids. Germline V gene lookup returns CDR1 SGHRS and CDR2 YFSETQ. The V end lost 2 bases, the J end lost 0 bases, and 11 bases lay between the germline ends. CDR3 sequence: CASSFRAGATNEKLFF. CDR3 sequence (DNA): TGCGCCAGCAGCTTCAGGGCCGGTGCAACTAATGAAAAACTGTTTTTT. Based on the CDR3 plus reference TRBV5-1 and TRBJ1-4, the full variable domain is KAGVTQTPRYLIKTRGQQVTLSCSPISGHRSVSWYQQTPGQGLQFLFEYFSETQRNKGNFPGRFSGRQFSNSRSEMNVSTLELGDSALYLCASSFRAGATNEKLFFGSGTQLSVL.

The CDR3 DNA sequence: TGTGCCAGCAGTTTCTACAGTAGCACAGATACGCAGTATTTT. This gives the protein CASSFYSSTDTQYF. The rearrangement joins TRBV27 to TRBJ2-3; D gene ambiguous. V lost 3 bases and J 0 bases, leaving 7 bases between the germline ends. This CDR3 is built from 14 residues. Germline loops: CDR1 MNHEY, CDR2 SMNVEV (reference sequence).

V gene TRBV5-1 combines with J gene TRBJ2-2; D is uncertain. Germline CDR1 SGHRS, CDR2 YFSETQ. The V end was cut by 0 bases, the J end by 6 bases, with 6 bases between. This CDR3 contains 13 residues. This CDR3 is CASSLVLPGELFF. CDR3 DNA sequence: TGCGCCAGCAGCTTGGTCCTGCCCGGGGAGCTGTTTTTT. The full variable domain, in which reference TRBV5-1 and TRBJ2-2 provide the parts outside the CDR3, is KAGVTQTPRYLIKTRGQQVTLSCSPISGHRSVSWYQQTPGQGLQFLFEYFSETQRNKGNFPGRFSGRQFSNSRSEMNVSTLELGDSALYLCASSLVLPGELFFGEGSRLTVL.

The chain combines TRBV4-1 with TRBJ1-5; 8 nucleotides align to TRBD1. The germline gives CDR1 MGHRA, CDR2 YSYEKL. The CDR3 is 20 amino acids. Germline trimming cut 1 base from V and 2 bases from J; bases unmatched to any gene: 16. CDR3 loop: CASSQAPGQGAGYGNQPQHF. The DNA of the CDR3 is TGCGCCAGCAGCCAAGCACCCGGACAGGGCGCTGGATATGGCAATCAGCCCCAGCATTTT.

This rearrangement joins TRBV29-1 to TRBJ2-5, with D possibly being TRBD2 (5 bases). The CDR3 sequence is 17 residues long. Germline V gene sequence: CDR1 SQVTM, CDR2 ANQGSEA. With 1 base removed from V and 1 base from J, the gap between germline ends came to 19 bases. CDR3 DNA: TGCAGCGTTGAAGGTGGGTGGACTGACGGACGCCAAGAGACCCAGTACTTC. Protein sequence: CSVEGGWTDGRQETQYF. The variable domain in full, completed from reference TRBV29-1 and TRBJ2-5, reads SAVISQKPSRDICQRGTSLTIQCQVDSQVTMMFWYRQQPGQSLTLIATANQGSEATYESGFVIDKFPISRPNLTFSTLTVSNMSPEDSSIYLCSVEGGWTDGRQETQYFGPGTRLLVL.

This chain connects TRBV5-8 to TRBJ2-1; TRBD1 aligns across 10 bases. The CDR3 consists of 16 residues. Looked up from germline, CDR1 is SGHTS and CDR2 is YDEGEE. The V and J ends lost 5 bases and 8 bases, in that order; junction bases with no gene match: 13. CDR3 protein: CASRNYRDRGVDEQFF. The CDR3 DNA is TGTGCCAGCAGGAACTACCGGGACAGGGGTGTCGATGAGCAGTTCTTC.

The chain has TRBV6-1 and TRBJ2-7, with a possible D match to TRBD1 (6 bases). CDR1 is MNHNS and CDR2 is SASEGT in the germline V gene. The CDR3 length is 16 residues. V was trimmed by 3 bases and J by 1 base, leaving 16 bases between them. CDR3 region: CASSDAQGVGSYEQYV. The CDR3, as DNA: TGTGCCAGCAGTGACGCACAGGGTGTCGGGTCCTACGAGCAGTACGTC.

The chain has TRBV5-1 and TRBJ1-3, with D hard to call. This CDR3 is 15 amino acids long. The germline V gene encodes CDR1 SGHRS and CDR2 YFSETQ. Between the trimmed V and J ends, which lost 7 bases and 0 bases, there was a span of 14 bases. The DNA for the CDR3 is TGCGCCAGCTCGATGGACGGTAACTCTGGAAACACCATATATTTT. Encoded protein: CASSMDGNSGNTIYF.

The chain is built from TRBV6-5 and TRBJ2-4; TRBD2 agrees at 8 bases. J was trimmed by 5 bases and V by 5 bases; bases with no gene match: 8. Germline V gene data show CDR1 as MNHEY and CDR2 as SVGAGI. This CDR3 spans 15 amino acids. Here the CDR3 DNA reads TGTGCCAGCAGTCCCCAGCGGGGGTTCCAAAACATTCAGTACTTC. Protein sequence: CASSPQRGFQNIQYF.

The chain combines TRBV9 with TRBJ1-2, with D unresolved. Germline V lookup: CDR1 SGDLS, CDR2 YYNGEE. This CDR3 region has 14 residues. With 0 bases removed from V and 4 bases from J, the gap between germline ends came to 10 bases. The CDR3 DNA reads as TGTGCCAGCAGCGTAGAGTCTCATTTCTATGGCTACACCTTC. Its protein product is CASSVESHFYGYTF. Full variable domain (outside the CDR3, taken from reference TRBV9 and TRBJ1-2): DSGVTQTPKHLITATGQRVTLRCSPRSGDLSVYWYQQSLDQGLQFLIQYYNGEERAKGNILERFSAQQFPDLHSELNLSSLELGDSALYFCASSVESHFYGYTFGSGTRLTVV.

The chain is built from TRBV6-1 and TRBJ2-7; possibly TRBD1 for D (6 bases). The CDR3 is 17 residues long. Trimming took 4 bases from V and 0 from J, leaving 19 bases between them. CDR1 MNHNS and CDR2 SASEGT come from the germline V gene. Written as DNA, the CDR3 is TGTGCCAGCAGTGTTTTTGGGGGCCCTACAAGCTCCTACGAGCAGTACGTC. This codes for CASSVFGGPTSSYEQYV.

The V gene is TRBV18, the J gene TRBJ1-4, with 7 bases that match TRBD1. The germline V gene encodes CDR1 KGHSH and CDR2 LQKENI. The CDR3 is made up of 14 amino acids. With 4 bases clipped from V and 8 bases from J, the junction kept 7 bases outside the gene matches. The CDR3 sequence is CASSLDRDGEKLFF. CDR3 in DNA: TGTGCCAGCTCACTAGACAGGGACGGAGAAAAACTGTTTTTT.

V and J are TRBV6-5 and TRBJ1-4; D not resolved. V shed 6 bases and J shed 0 bases, with 8 bases lying between them. This CDR3 spans 14 amino acids. CDR1 is MNHEY and CDR2 is SVGAGI in the germline V gene. CDR3 residues: CASSDYATNEKLFF. Here the CDR3 DNA reads TGTGCCAGCAGCGATTATGCAACTAATGAAAAACTGTTTTTT.

V gene TRBV7-9 combines with J gene TRBJ1-1; 7 bases agree with TRBD1. V was pared by 10 bases and J by 2 bases, with 4 bases of the junction left unmatched. This CDR3 is built from 12 residues. The germline V gene has CDR1 SEHNR and CDR2 FQNEAQ (reference sequence). The CDR3 bases are TGTGCCATACAGGGGACTAACACTGAAGCTTTCTTT. It yields the protein CAIQGTNTEAFF. The variable domain in full, with the rest retrieved from reference TRBV7-9 and TRBJ1-1, is DTGVSQNPRHKITKRGQNVTFRCDPISEHNRLYWYRQTLGQGPEFLTYFQNEAQLEKSRLLSDRFSAERPKGSFSTLEIQRTEQGDSAMYLCAIQGTNTEAFFGQGTRLTVV.

This chain joins TRBV4-3 and TRBJ1-3; D gene ambiguous. Germline lookup yields CDR1 LGHNA and CDR2 YSLEER. The CDR3 runs 15 residues. Trimming took 0 bases from V and 5 from J, leaving 11 bases between them. Written as DNA, the CDR3 is TGCGCCAGCAGCCAAGATATAGAGGTCCGAAACACCATATATTTT. As protein: CASSQDIEVRNTIYF.

V is TRBV6-1 and J is TRBJ1-1; weak D call: TRBD1 (5 bases). Germline V gene data show CDR1 as MNHNS and CDR2 as SASEGT. The CDR3 contains 16 residues. V lost 0 bases to trimming and J lost 1 base, with 12 bases between them. CDR3 sequence reads: CASSEAWTSRNTEAFF. The CDR3 DNA follows: TGTGCCAGCAGTGAAGCATGGACAAGTCGGAACACTGAAGCTTTCTTT.